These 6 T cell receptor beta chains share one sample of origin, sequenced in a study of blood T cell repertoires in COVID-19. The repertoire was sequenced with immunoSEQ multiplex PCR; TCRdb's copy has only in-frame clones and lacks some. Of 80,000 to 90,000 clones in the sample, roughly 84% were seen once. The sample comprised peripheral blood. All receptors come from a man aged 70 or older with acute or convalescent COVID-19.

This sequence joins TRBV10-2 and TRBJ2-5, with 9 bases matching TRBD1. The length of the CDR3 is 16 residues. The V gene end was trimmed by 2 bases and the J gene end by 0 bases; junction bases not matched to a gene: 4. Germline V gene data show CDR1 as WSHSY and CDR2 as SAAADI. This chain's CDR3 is CASSEGQGTYQETQYF. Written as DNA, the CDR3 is TGCGCCAGCAGTGAGGGACAGGGGACTTACCAAGAGACCCAGTACTTC.

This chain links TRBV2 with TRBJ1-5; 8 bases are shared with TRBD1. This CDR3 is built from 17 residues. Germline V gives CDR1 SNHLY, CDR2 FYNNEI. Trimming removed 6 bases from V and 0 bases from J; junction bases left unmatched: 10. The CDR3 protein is CASRIGQGSYSNQPQHF. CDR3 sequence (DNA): TGTGCCAGCAGAATCGGACAGGGATCCTATAGCAATCAGCCCCAGCATTTT. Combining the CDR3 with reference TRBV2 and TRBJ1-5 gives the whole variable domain EPEVTQTPSHQVTQMGQEVILRCVPISNHLYFYWYRQILGQKVEFLVSFYNNEISEKSEIFDDQFSVERPDGSNFTLKIRSTKLEDSAMYFCASRIGQGSYSNQPQHFGDGTRLSIL.

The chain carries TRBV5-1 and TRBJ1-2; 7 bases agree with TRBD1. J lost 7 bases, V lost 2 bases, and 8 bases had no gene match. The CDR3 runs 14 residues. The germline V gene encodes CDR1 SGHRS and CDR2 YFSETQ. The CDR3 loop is CASSFLDRERGYTF. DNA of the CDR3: TGCGCCAGCAGCTTTCTAGACAGGGAACGTGGCTACACCTTC.

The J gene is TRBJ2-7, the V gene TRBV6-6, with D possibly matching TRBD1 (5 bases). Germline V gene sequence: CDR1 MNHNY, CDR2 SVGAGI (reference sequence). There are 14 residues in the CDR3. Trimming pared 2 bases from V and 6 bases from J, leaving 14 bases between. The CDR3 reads CASSYHGVGLEQYF. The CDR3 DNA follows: TGTGCCAGCAGTTACCACGGAGTGGGGCTCGAGCAGTACTTC.

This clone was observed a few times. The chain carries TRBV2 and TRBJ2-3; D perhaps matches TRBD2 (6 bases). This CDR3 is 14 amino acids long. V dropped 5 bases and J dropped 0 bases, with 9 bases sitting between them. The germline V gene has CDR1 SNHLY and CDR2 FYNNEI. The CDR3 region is CASSSGTSTDTQYF. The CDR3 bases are TGTGCCAGCAGTTCCGGGACTAGCACAGATACGCAGTATTTT.

CDR3 sequence (DNA): TGTGCCTGGAGAAGCAAATCCCTTTACAATGAGCAGTTCTTC. This translates into CAWRSKSLYNEQFF. The chain carries TRBV30 and TRBJ2-1; D uncertain. The CDR3 is made up of 14 amino acids. Germline CDR1 is GTSNPN and CDR2 is SVGIG (reference sequence). Between the trimmed V and J ends, which lost 3 bases and 4 bases, there was a span of 13 bases.